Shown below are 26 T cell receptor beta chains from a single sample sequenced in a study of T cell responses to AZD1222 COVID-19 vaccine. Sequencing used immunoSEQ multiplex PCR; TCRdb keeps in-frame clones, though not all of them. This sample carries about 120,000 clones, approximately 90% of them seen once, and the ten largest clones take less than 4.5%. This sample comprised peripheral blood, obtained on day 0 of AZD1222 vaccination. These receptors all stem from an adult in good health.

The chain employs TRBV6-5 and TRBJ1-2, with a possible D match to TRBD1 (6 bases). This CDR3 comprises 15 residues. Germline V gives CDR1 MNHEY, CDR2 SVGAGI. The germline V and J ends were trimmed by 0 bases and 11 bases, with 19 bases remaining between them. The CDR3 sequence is CASSYSSTGAGGYTF. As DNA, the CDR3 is TGTGCCAGCAGTTACTCGTCCACGGGGGCGGGAGGGTACACCTTC.

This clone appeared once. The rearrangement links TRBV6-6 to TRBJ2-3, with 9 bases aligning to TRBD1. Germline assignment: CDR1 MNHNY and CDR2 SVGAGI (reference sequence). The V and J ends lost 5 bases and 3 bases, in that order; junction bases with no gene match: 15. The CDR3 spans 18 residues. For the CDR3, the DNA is TGTGCCAGCAGTCTCCAGCCGGGACAGGGATGGTTGACAGATACGCAGTATTTT. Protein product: CASSLQPGQGWLTDTQYF.

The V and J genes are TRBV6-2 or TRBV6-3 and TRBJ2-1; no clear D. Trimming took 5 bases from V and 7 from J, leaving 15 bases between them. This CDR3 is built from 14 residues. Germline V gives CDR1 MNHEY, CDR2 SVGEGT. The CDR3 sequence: CASSTGPQVNEQFF. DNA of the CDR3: TGTGCCAGCAGTACCGGCCCCCAAGTGAATGAGCAGTTCTTC.

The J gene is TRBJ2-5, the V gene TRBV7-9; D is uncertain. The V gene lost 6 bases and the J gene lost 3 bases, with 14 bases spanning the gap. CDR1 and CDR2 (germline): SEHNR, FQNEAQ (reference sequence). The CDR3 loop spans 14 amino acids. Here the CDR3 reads CASSPAQYEETQYF. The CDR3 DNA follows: TGTGCCAGCAGTCCCGCACAATATGAAGAGACCCAGTACTTC.

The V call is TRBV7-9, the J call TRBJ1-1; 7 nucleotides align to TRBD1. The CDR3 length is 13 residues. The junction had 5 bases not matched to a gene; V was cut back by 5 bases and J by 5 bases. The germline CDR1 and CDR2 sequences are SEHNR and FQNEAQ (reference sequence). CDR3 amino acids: CASSPSGGTEAFF. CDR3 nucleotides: TGTGCCAGCAGCCCCTCAGGGGGTACTGAAGCTTTCTTT.

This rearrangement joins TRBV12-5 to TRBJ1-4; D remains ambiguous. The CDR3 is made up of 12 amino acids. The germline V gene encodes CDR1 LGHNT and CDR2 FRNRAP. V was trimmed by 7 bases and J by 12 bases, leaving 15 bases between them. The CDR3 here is CASALVRMELFF. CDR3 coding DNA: TGTGCTAGTGCTCTCGTCAGAATGGAACTGTTTTTT. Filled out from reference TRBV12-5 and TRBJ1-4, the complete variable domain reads DARVTQTPRHKVTEMGQEVTMRCQPILGHNTVFWYRQTMMQGLELLAYFRNRAPLDDSGMPKDRFSAEMPDATLATLKIQPSEPRDSAVYFCASALVRMELFFGSGTQLSVL.

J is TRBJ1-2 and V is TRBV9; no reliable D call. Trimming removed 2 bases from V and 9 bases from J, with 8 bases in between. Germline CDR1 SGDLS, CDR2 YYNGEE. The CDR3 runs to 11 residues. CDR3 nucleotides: TGTGCCAGCAGCGTGGCACAGAGCTACACCTTC. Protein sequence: CASSVAQSYTF.

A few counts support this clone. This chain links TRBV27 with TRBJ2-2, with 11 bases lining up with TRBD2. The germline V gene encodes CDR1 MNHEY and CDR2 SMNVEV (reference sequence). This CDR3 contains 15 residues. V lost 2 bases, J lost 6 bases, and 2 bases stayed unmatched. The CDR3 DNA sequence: TGTGCCAGCAGTTTAATTAGCGGGGGGGCCGGGGAGCTGTTTTTT. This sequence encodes CASSLISGGAGELFF.

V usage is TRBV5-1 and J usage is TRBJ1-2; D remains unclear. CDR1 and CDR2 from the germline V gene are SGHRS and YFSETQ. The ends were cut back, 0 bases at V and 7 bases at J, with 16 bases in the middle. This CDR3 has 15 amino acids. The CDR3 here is CASSLAHPASGGYTF. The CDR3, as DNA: TGCGCCAGCAGCTTGGCCCACCCAGCCTCGGGTGGCTACACCTTC.

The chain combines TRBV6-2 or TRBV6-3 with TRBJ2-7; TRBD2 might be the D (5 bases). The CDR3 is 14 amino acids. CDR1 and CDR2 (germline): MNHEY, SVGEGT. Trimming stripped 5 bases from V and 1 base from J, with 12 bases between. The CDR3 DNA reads TGTGCCAGCAGTCCAGACACGGGGTCCTACGAGCAGTACTTC. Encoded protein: CASSPDTGSYEQYF.

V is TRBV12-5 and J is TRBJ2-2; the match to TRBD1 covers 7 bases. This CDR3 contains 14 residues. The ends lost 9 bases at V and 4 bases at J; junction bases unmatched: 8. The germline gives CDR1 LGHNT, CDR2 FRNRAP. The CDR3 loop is CASLGQSVTGELFF. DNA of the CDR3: TGTGCTAGCCTGGGACAGTCCGTCACCGGGGAGCTGTTTTTT.

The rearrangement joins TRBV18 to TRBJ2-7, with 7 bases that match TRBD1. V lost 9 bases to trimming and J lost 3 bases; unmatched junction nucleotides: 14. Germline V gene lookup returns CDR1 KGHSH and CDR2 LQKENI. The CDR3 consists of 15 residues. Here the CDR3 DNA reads TGTGCCAGTATAGTGACAGGGACAAGTAACTACGAGCAGTACTTC. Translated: CASIVTGTSNYEQYF. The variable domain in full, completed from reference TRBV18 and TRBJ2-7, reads NAGVMQNPRHLVRRRGQEARLRCSPMKGHSHVYWYRQLPEEGLKFMVYLQKENIIDESGMPKERFSAEFPKEGPSILRIQQVVRGDSAAYFCASIVTGTSNYEQYFGPGTRLTVT.

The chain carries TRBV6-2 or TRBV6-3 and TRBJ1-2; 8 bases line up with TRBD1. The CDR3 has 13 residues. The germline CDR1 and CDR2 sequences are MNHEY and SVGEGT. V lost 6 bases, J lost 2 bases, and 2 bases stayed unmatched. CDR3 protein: CASSRTGNYGYTF. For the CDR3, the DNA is TGTGCCAGCAGCCGGACAGGGAACTATGGCTACACCTTC.

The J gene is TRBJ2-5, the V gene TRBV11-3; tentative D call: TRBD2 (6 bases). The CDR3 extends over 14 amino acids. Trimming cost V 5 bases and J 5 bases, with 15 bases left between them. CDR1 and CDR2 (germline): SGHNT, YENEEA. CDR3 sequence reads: CASSPGGSGETQYF. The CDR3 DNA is TGTGCCAGCAGCCCCGGGGGTTCGGGCGAGACCCAGTACTTC.

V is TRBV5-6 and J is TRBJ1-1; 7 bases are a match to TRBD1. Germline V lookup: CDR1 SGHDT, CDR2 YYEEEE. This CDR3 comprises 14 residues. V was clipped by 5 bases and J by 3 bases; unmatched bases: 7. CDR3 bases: TGTGCCAGCAGGGGGCCAGGGGGTTACACTGAAGCTTTCTTT. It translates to CASRGPGGYTEAFF. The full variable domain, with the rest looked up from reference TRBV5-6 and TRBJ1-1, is DAGVTQSPTHLIKTRGQQVTLRCSPKSGHDTVSWYQQALGQGPQFIFQYYEEEERQRGNFPDRFSGHQFPNYSSELNVNALLLGDSALYLCASRGPGGYTEAFFGQGTRLTVV.

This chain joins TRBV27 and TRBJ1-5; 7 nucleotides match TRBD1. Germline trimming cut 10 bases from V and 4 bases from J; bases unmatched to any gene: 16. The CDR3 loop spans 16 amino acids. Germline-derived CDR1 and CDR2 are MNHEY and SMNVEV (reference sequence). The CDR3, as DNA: TGTGCCACCAAGATGAAAGGGACAGTTATTAATCAGCCCCAGCATTTT. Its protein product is CATKMKGTVINQPQHF.

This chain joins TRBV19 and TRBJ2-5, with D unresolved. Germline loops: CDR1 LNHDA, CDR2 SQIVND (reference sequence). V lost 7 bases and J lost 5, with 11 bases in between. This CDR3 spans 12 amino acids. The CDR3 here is CASNRLGETQYF. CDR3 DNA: TGTGCCAGTAATCGGCTAGGGGAGACCCAGTACTTC.

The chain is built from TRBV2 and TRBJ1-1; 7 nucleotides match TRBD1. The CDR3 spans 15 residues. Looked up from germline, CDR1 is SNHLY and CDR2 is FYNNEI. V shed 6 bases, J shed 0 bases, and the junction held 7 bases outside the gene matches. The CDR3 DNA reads TGTGCCAGCAGCCGGACAGGAGTCATGAACACTGAAGCTTTCTTT. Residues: CASSRTGVMNTEAFF.

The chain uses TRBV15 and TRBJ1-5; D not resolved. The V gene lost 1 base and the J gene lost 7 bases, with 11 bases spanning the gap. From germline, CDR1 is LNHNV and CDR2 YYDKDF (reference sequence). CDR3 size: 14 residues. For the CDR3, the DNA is TGTGCCACCAGCAGAGTGCAGCCGGGGCAGCCCCAGCATTTT. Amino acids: CATSRVQPGQPQHF.

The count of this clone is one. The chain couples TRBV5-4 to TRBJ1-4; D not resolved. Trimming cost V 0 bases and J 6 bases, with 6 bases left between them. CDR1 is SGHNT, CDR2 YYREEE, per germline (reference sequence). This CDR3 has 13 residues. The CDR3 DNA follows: TGTGCCAGCAGCTTGGATAGGGATGAAAAACTGTTTTTT. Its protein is CASSLDRDEKLFF.

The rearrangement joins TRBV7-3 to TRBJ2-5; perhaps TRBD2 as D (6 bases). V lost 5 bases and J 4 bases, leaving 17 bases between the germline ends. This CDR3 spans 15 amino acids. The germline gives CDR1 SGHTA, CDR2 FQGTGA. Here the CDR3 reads CASSPSPREVETQYF. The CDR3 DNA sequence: TGTGCCAGCAGCCCCTCGCCGAGGGAGGTAGAGACCCAGTACTTC.

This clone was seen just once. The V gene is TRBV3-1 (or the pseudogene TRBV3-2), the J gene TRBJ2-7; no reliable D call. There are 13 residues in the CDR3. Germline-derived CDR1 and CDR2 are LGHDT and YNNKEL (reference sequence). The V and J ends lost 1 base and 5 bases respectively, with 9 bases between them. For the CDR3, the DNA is TGTGCCAGCAGCCAAGGGGAAGGAAACGAGCAGTACTTC. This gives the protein CASSQGEGNEQYF.

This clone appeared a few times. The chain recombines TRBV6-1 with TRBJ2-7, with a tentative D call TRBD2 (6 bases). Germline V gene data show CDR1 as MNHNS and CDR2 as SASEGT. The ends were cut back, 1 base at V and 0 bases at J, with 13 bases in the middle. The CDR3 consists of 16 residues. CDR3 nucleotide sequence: TGTGCCAGCAGTGAAGGGGGGGTCCTGAGCTCCTACGAGCAGTACTTC. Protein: CASSEGGVLSSYEQYF.

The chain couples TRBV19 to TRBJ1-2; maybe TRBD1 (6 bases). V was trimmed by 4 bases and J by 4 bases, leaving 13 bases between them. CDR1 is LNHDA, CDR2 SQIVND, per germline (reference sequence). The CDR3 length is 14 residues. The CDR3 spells CASSRTGHLYGYTF. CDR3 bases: TGTGCCAGTAGTAGAACGGGACACCTCTATGGCTACACCTTC.

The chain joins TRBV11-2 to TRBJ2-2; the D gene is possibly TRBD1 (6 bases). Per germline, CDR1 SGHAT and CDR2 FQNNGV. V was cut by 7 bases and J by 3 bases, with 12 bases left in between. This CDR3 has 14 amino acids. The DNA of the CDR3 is TGTGCCAGCAAATTACAGGGTTACACCGGGGAGCTGTTTTTT. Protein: CASKLQGYTGELFF.

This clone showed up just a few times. The CDR3 coding sequence is TGCGCCAGCAGCAGGGAGGGAGAGACCCAGTACTTC. Its protein is CASSREGETQYF. J is TRBJ2-5 and V is TRBV5-1, with 7 bases fitting TRBD2. The CDR3 is 12 amino acids. From germline, CDR1 is SGHRS and CDR2 YFSETQ. Germline trimming cut 4 bases from V and 4 bases from J; bases unmatched to any gene: 1.